A single sample gave rise to the 32 T cell receptor beta chains below, sequenced in a study of early stage breast cancer tumors. Only in-frame clones appear in the TCRdb table, and some are missing; sequencing was by immunoSEQ multiplex PCR. Seen here are around 71,000 clones, approximately 80% observed once, and the top ten hold 3% to 3.5%. Sequencing was done on a sample of blood. The receptors shown here come from a person between 55 and 70 years old with breast cancer.

The V call is TRBV6-1, the J call TRBJ2-1, with 9 nucleotides matching TRBD2. Germline lookup yields CDR1 MNHNS and CDR2 SASEGT. The CDR3 covers 13 residues. Trimming at V came to 6 bases and at J to 8 bases, leaving 5 bases not matched to a gene. The chain's CDR3 is CASRREGVYEQFF. The DNA of the CDR3 is TGTGCCAGCAGGCGGGAGGGCGTGTATGAGCAGTTCTTC.

The chain couples TRBV20-1 to TRBJ2-3; the D is unclear. Germline CDR1 and CDR2: DFQATT and SNEGSKA (reference sequence). This CDR3 has 11 residues. V was trimmed by 7 bases and J by 0 bases, leaving 5 bases between them. CDR3 protein: CSGDSTDTQYF. CDR3 nucleotides: TGCAGTGGGGATAGCACAGATACGCAGTATTTT.

CDR3 bases: TGCAGTGCTAGACAGGGGGACGAGCAGTACTTC. Amino acid sequence: CSARQGDEQYF. This chain uses TRBV20-1 with TRBJ2-7, with TRBD1 matching over 7 bases. Losses at the gene ends were 2 bases for V and 5 bases for J; bases not matched to a gene: 0. Germline-derived CDR1 and CDR2 are DFQATT and SNEGSKA (reference sequence). The CDR3 contains 11 residues.

The CDR3 nucleotides are TGTGCCAGCAGTTTTCAGACTGAAGCTTTCTTT. It is translated as CASSFQTEAFF. This chain joins TRBV28 and TRBJ1-1; D is undetermined. Trimming removed 3 bases at V and 5 bases at J, with 4 bases between. The germline V gene encodes CDR1 MDHEN and CDR2 SYDVKM. The CDR3 spans 11 residues.

This sequence joins TRBV6-5 and TRBJ1-4; D possibly corresponds to TRBD1 (6 bases). The germline V gene encodes CDR1 MNHEY and CDR2 SVGAGI. This CDR3 region has 14 residues. V lost 2 bases, J lost 7 bases, and 11 bases lay in between. CDR3 nucleotide sequence: TGTGCCAGCAGTTACGGGGGCGCAGGTGAAAAACTGTTTTTT. Translating gives CASSYGGAGEKLFF.

The chain is built from TRBV6-1 and TRBJ1-2; possible D gene TRBD1, 5 bases. The CDR3 is made up of 11 amino acids. Per the germline V gene, CDR1 is MNHNS and CDR2 is SASEGT. The chain's CDR3 is CAGARDYGYTF. The CDR3 bases are TGTGCTGGGGCCAGGGACTATGGCTACACCTTC.

V usage is TRBV19 and J usage is TRBJ1-1; TRBD1 might be the D (6 bases). V was cut by 5 bases and J by 5 bases, with 18 bases left in between. The CDR3 sequence is 15 residues long. CDR1 LNHDA and CDR2 SQIVND come from the germline V gene (reference sequence). The CDR3 DNA is TGTGCCAGTAGTCGTCCAGAGGGGGTGGGTACTGAAGCTTTCTTT. It specifies CASSRPEGVGTEAFF.

The chain links TRBV2 to TRBJ2-7, with 10 bases aligning to TRBD1. Germline CDR1 SNHLY, CDR2 FYNNEI. V shed 2 bases, J shed 7 bases, and the junction held 2 bases outside the gene matches. CDR3 size: 13 residues. The CDR3 is CASSEWDRGEQYF. The DNA for the CDR3 is TGTGCCAGCAGTGAATGGGACAGGGGTGAGCAGTACTTC.

V is TRBV5-1 and J is TRBJ2-3; TRBD2 is a possible D gene (5 bases). Germline CDR1 reads SGHRS; CDR2 reads YFSETQ. The ends were cut back, 4 bases at V and 5 bases at J, with 20 bases in the middle. The CDR3 runs 16 residues. Here the CDR3 DNA reads TGCGCCAGCAGCCCAGGTCTGGGTAAAGCGGTAGATACGCAGTATTTT. Translated, it gives CASSPGLGKAVDTQYF.

This clone was seen just once. The chain has TRBV11-1 and TRBJ2-3, with 9 bases aligning to TRBD2. This CDR3 is built from 16 residues. V was clipped by 3 bases and J by 2 bases; unmatched bases: 6. CDR1 SGHAT and CDR2 FQDESV come from the germline V gene (reference sequence). The CDR3 here is CASSFLASGNTDTQYF. In DNA, the CDR3 is TGTGCCAGCAGCTTTTTGGCTAGCGGGAACACAGATACGCAGTATTTT.

This clone was detected only once. The chain uses TRBV10-3 and TRBJ2-5, with D tentatively TRBD2 (6 bases). The V end was cut by 9 bases, the J end by 5 bases, with 13 bases between. Looked up from germline, CDR1 is ENHRY and CDR2 is SYGVKD. CDR3 length: 12 amino acids. CDR3: CAIAGRPETQYF. As DNA, the CDR3 is TGTGCCATTGCAGGGAGGCCGGAGACCCAGTACTTC.

The V and J genes are TRBV27 and TRBJ2-3; tentatively, D is TRBD1 or TRBD2 (5 bases each). This CDR3 has 15 amino acids. CDR1 and CDR2 from the germline V gene are MNHEY and SMNVEV (reference sequence). The V end was cut by 4 bases, the J end by 1 base, with 12 bases between. In nucleotides, the CDR3 is TGTGCCAGCAGTTGGTCAGGGACGCGCACAGATACGCAGTATTTT. Its protein is CASSWSGTRTDTQYF.

The chain couples TRBV2 to TRBJ1-3; 7 bases match TRBD1. V was clipped by 8 bases and J by 2 bases; unmatched bases: 3. The CDR3 spans 13 residues. The germline CDR1 and CDR2 sequences are SNHLY and FYNNEI. The CDR3 reads CASGTVAGNTIYF. The CDR3 DNA sequence: TGTGCCAGCGGGACAGTCGCTGGAAACACCATATATTTT.

This clone has more than one count but fewer than ten. The chain employs TRBV11-3 and TRBJ2-2; D is unclear. The CDR3 has 13 residues. V lost 1 base, J lost 6 bases, and 6 bases lay in between. Per germline, CDR1 SGHNT and CDR2 YENEEA. The CDR3 here is CASSLVGSGELFF. The CDR3 DNA is TGTGCCAGCAGCTTAGTAGGATCCGGGGAGCTGTTTTTT.

The genes are TRBV10-3 and TRBJ2-3, with D tentatively TRBD1 (5 bases). CDR1 is ENHRY and CDR2 is SYGVKD in the germline V gene. The CDR3 spans 13 residues. Deletions cut 8 bases from V and 4 bases from J, with 13 bases between. CDR3 DNA: TGTGCCATCGGTGGGGCTAGAGCAGATACGCAGTATTTT. Amino acids: CAIGGARADTQYF.

This clone has just a few counts. The chain is built from TRBV6-6 and TRBJ2-1, with TRBD1 as a possible D gene (5 bases). V lost 7 bases to trimming and J lost 9 bases, with 10 bases between them. CDR3 length: 11 residues. The germline V gene has CDR1 MNHNY and CDR2 SVGAGI (reference sequence). The CDR3 protein is CASTSQGEQFF. The CDR3 DNA follows: TGTGCCAGCACCTCGCAGGGTGAGCAGTTCTTC.

This clone came up once. The chain couples TRBV9 to TRBJ2-1, with 8 nucleotides matching TRBD2. The CDR3 has 16 amino acids. Germline V gene sequence: CDR1 SGDLS, CDR2 YYNGEE. Germline trimming cut 3 bases from V and 3 bases from J; bases unmatched to any gene: 8. The CDR3 DNA follows: TGTGCCAGCAGCGGAACCGGGACTAGAGTCTACAATGAGCAGTTCTTC. Translation gives CASSGTGTRVYNEQFF.

V gene TRBV4-1 combines with J gene TRBJ2-1, with D tentatively TRBD2 (6 bases). From germline, CDR1 is MGHRA and CDR2 YSYEKL. The CDR3 is made up of 17 amino acids. V lost 3 bases and J lost 5, with 20 bases in between. The CDR3 loop is CASSQSTLGLDNNEQFF. The CDR3 DNA reads as TGCGCCAGCAGCCAGTCCACCTTGGGACTCGATAACAATGAGCAGTTCTTC.

This chain connects TRBV2 to TRBJ2-2; D is possibly TRBD1 (6 bases). The CDR3 loop spans 13 amino acids. Germline V gene sequence: CDR1 SNHLY, CDR2 FYNNEI. The V end was cut by 10 bases, the J end by 1 base, with 10 bases between. This CDR3 reads CANEDRNTGELFF. The CDR3 DNA follows: TGTGCCAACGAGGACAGGAACACCGGGGAGCTGTTTTTT.

The chain carries TRBV5-1 and TRBJ2-3, with TRBD2 matching over 10 bases. V gave up 0 bases and J gave up 1 base; unmatched junction bases: 2. Germline V gene lookup returns CDR1 SGHRS and CDR2 YFSETQ. The CDR3 runs 16 residues. The CDR3 bases are TGCGCCAGCAGCTTGGCTAGCGGGGGCCGCACAGATACGCAGTATTTT. Its translation is CASSLASGGRTDTQYF.

J is TRBJ1-5 and V is TRBV6-5; weak D call: TRBD1 (5 bases). Per germline, CDR1 MNHEY and CDR2 SVGAGI. The CDR3 contains 14 residues. V lost 5 bases to trimming and J lost 4 bases, with 12 bases between them. The CDR3 nucleotides are TGTGCCAGCAGTCGGGGCGGTAGTAATCAGCCCCAGCATTTT. Protein product: CASSRGGSNQPQHF.

The V and J genes are TRBV10-3 and TRBJ2-7; a possible D gene is TRBD1 (6 bases). With 1 base removed from V and 4 bases from J, the gap between germline ends came to 8 bases. CDR3 size: 13 residues. Germline V gene lookup returns CDR1 ENHRY and CDR2 SYGVKD. CDR3 sequence: CAISEWQGYEQYF. The CDR3 DNA reads TGTGCCATCAGTGAGTGGCAGGGGTACGAGCAGTACTTC.

The chain links TRBV9 to TRBJ2-3; 8 nucleotides align to TRBD2. J lost 4 bases, V lost 4 bases, and 8 bases had no gene match. CDR3 length: 15 residues. Germline CDR1 is SGDLS and CDR2 is YYNGEE. CDR3 sequence reads: CASSPDLAGADTQYF. CDR3 in DNA: TGTGCCAGCAGCCCAGACCTAGCGGGCGCAGATACGCAGTATTTT.

CDR3: CASSPGNTEYGYTF. The CDR3 nucleotides read TGTGCCAGCTCACCCGGTAACACCGAATATGGCTACACCTTC. The rearrangement links TRBV18 to TRBJ1-2; D is ambiguous. Per germline, CDR1 KGHSH and CDR2 LQKENI. V lost 3 bases to trimming and J lost 5 bases, with 13 bases between them. The CDR3 is made up of 14 amino acids.

The CDR3 DNA is TGTGCCAGCAGCCGGGACCACCAAGGGGCAGATACGCAGTATTTT. Protein product: CASSRDHQGADTQYF. The V call is TRBV6-1, the J call TRBJ2-3; D might be TRBD1 or TRBD2, each matching 5 bases. V lost 6 bases to trimming and J lost 4 bases, with 17 bases between them. This CDR3 is 15 amino acids long. Germline loops: CDR1 MNHNS, CDR2 SASEGT.

The chain carries TRBV7-8 and TRBJ2-7; 11 bases match TRBD1. V was clipped by 2 bases and J by 3 bases; unmatched bases: 6. The CDR3 extends over 16 amino acids. Germline values: CDR1 SGHVS, CDR2 FQNEAQ. In nucleotides, the CDR3 is TGTGCCAGCAGCTTATCCGGACAGGGGGCCATCTACGAGCAGTACTTC. Protein: CASSLSGQGAIYEQYF.

The gene calls are TRBV10-3 and TRBJ1-1, with 8 bases matching TRBD1. CDR3 length: 14 amino acids. V lost 10 bases, J lost 8 bases, and 15 bases stayed unmatched. Germline V lookup: CDR1 ENHRY, CDR2 SYGVKD. CDR3 nucleotides: TGTGCCACGACCGTGGGACAGGCTGTGGGAGAAGCTTTCTTT. The encoded protein is CATTVGQAVGEAFF.

The chain couples TRBV21-1 to TRBJ1-2. TRBV21-1 is a pseudogene. The CDR3 length is 15 residues. The CDR3 reads CASSKIREGPSGYTF. In nucleotides, the CDR3 is TGTGCCAGCAGCAAAATTAGGGAGGGCCCCAGTGGCTACACCTTC.

V and J are TRBV15 and TRBJ1-1; D uncertain. Trimming stripped 0 bases from V and 5 bases from J, with 4 bases between. The CDR3 length is 12 residues. The germline CDR1 and CDR2 sequences are LNHNV and YYDKDF (reference sequence). This CDR3 reads CATSRDGTEAFF. The CDR3 coding sequence is TGTGCCACCAGCAGAGATGGAACTGAAGCTTTCTTT.

This chain joins TRBV30 and TRBJ2-7; D is tentatively TRBD1 or TRBD2 (5 bases each). This CDR3 comprises 11 residues. The V gene lost 1 base and the J gene lost 12 bases, with 13 bases spanning the gap. The germline V gene encodes CDR1 GTSNPN and CDR2 SVGIG (reference sequence). This CDR3 is CAWSAGTSWYF. The CDR3 DNA reads as TGTGCCTGGAGTGCCGGGACCTCGTGGTACTTC.

The rearrangement joins TRBV7-9 to TRBJ2-7; TRBD1 aligns across 7 bases. Per the germline V gene, CDR1 is SEHNR and CDR2 is FQNEAQ (reference sequence). CDR3 length: 13 amino acids. V shed 2 bases and J 3 bases; nucleotides not matched to a gene: 1. In DNA, the CDR3 is TGTGCCAGCAGCTTAACAGGGGACTACGAGCAGTACTTC. Translated: CASSLTGDYEQYF.

This clone was seen more than once but under ten times. The chain has TRBV4-2 and TRBJ1-2; possibly TRBD1 for D (5 bases). V gave up 5 bases and J gave up 6 bases, with 13 bases separating them. CDR1 is LGHNA, CDR2 YNFKEQ, per germline. This CDR3 region has 13 residues. CDR3 coding DNA: TGTGCCAGCAGCTTTCAGGGAGGCGATGGCTACACCTTC. It translates to CASSFQGGDGYTF.